The T cell receptor (beta chain) under discussion was sequenced for a study of shared clonotypes between healthy human individuals. Study-wide points: Sampling included only blood; tissue repertoires likely differ.

At the deep level, the assay was run. Using immunoSEQ multiplex PCR, the repertoire was profiled, and TCRdb retains in-frame clones only, with some absent. The data contain millions of clones, around 93% of them singletons. Naive CD8 isolation took CD45RO-negative cells positively selected for CCR7 and excluded terminally differentiated effector memory CD45RA+ cells. All donors were healthy HIV-negative adults lacking recent acute infections or vaccinations. About this clone itself: Its antigen remains unidentified.

This clonotype originated in a man aged 18 to 29 in good health. Some clones in this sample may be carry-over from other donors' samples. The sequencing input was naive CD8+ T cells from PBMCs.

The CDR3 DNA follows: TGTGCCAGCAGCGCGGGACTAGTACTCTACGAGCAGTACTTC. Translation gives CASSAGLVLYEQYF. The rearrangement links TRBV9 to TRBJ2-7, with 8 bases matching TRBD2. Per germline, CDR1 SGDLS and CDR2 YYNGEE. CDR3 size: 14 residues. V trimming: 3 bases; J trimming: 3 bases; junction bases outside the gene matches: 5.